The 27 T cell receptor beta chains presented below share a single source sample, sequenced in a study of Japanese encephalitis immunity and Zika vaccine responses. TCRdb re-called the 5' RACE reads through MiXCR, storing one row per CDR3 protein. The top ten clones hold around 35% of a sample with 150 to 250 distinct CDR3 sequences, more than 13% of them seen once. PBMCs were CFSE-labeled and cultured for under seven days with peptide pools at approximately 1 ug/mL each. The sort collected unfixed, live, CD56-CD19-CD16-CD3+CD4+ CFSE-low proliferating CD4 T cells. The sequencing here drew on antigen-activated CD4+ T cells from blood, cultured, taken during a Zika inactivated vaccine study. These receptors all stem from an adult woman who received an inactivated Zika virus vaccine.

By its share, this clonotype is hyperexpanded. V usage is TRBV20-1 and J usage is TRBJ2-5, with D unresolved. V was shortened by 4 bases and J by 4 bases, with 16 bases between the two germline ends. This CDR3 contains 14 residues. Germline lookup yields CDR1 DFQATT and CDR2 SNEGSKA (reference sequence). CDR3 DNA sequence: TGCAGTGCTACCAGCAGCCTCCTTGGAGAGACCCAGTACTTC. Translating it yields CSATSSLLGETQYF.

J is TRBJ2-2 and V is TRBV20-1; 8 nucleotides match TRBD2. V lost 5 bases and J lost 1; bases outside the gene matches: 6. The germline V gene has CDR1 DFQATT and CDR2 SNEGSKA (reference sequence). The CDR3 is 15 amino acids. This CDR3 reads CSAPPAGENTGELFF. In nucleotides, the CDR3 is TGCAGTGCTCCCCCAGCGGGAGAGAACACCGGGGAGCTGTTTTTT.

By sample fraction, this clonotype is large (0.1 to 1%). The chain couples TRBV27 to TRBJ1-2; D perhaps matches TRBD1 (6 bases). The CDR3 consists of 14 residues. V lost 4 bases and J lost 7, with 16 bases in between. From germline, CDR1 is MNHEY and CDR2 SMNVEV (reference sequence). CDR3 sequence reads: CASSSSGTRGGYTF. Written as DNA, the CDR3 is TGTGCCAGCAGTTCCTCCGGGACAAGAGGTGGCTACACCTTC.

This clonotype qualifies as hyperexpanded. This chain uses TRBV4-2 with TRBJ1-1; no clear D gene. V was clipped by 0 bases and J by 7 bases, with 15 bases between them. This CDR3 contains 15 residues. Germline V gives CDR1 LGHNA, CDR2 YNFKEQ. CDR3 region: CASSQDWQPGIEAFF. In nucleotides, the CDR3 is TGTGCCAGCAGCCAAGACTGGCAGCCTGGCATTGAAGCTTTCTTT.

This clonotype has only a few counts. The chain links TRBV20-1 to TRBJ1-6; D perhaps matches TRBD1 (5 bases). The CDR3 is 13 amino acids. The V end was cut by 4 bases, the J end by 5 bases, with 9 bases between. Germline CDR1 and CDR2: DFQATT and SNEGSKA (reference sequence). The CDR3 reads CSANTGDNSPLHF. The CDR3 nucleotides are TGCAGTGCTAACACAGGAGATAATTCACCCCTCCACTTT.

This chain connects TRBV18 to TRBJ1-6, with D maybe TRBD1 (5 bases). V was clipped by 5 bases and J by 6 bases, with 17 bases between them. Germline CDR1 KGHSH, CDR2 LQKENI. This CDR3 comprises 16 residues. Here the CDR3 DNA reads TGTGCCAGCTCAACCTTGGGGGGAGCTCCTAATTCACCCCTCCACTTT. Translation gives CASSTLGGAPNSPLHF.

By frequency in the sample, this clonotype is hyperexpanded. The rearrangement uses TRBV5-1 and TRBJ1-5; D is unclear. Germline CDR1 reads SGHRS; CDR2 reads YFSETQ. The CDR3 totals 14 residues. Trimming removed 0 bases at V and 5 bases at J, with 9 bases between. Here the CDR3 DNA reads TGCGCCAGCAGCTTGGGGTCGGCTGATCAGCCCCAGCATTTT. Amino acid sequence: CASSLGSADQPQHF.

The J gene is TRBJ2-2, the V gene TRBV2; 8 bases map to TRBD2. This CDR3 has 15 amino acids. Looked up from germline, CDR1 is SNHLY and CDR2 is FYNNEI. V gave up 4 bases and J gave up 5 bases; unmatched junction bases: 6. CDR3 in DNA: TGTGCCAGCAGTGCTCGGGGGGGGCTGACCGGGGAGCTGTTTTTT. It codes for CASSARGGLTGELFF.

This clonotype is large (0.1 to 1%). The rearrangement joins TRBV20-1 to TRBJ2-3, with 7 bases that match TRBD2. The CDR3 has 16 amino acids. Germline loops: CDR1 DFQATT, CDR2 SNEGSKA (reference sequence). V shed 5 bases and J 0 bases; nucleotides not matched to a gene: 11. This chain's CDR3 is CSAEVSSGLSTDTQYF. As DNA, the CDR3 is TGCAGTGCTGAGGTCTCTAGCGGACTTAGCACAGATACGCAGTATTTT.

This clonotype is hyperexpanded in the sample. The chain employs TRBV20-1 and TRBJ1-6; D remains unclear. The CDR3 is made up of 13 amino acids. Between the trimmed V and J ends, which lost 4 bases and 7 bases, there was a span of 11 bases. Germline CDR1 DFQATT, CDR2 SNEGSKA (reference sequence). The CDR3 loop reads CSANRADNSPLHF. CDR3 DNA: TGCAGTGCTAATCGGGCGGACAATTCACCCCTCCACTTT.

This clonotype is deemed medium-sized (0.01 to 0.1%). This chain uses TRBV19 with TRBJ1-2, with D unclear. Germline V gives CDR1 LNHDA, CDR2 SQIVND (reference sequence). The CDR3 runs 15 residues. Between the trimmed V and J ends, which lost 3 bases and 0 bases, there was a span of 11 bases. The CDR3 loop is CASSISRPPNYGYTF. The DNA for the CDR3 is TGTGCCAGTAGTATCAGTCGACCGCCTAACTATGGCTACACCTTC.

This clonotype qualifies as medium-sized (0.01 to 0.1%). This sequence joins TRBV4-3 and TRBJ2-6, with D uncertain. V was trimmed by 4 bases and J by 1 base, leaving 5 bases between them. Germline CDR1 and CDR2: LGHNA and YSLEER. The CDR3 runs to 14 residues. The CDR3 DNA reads TGCGCCAGCAGCCTGTCATCTGGGGCCAACGTCCTGACTTTC. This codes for CASSLSSGANVLTF.

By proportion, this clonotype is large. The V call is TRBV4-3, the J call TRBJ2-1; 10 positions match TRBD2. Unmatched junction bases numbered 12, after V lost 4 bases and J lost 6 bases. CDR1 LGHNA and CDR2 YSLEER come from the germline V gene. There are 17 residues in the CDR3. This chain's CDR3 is CASSLTLEAGGPNEQFF. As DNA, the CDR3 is TGCGCCAGCAGCCTTACGCTGGAAGCGGGAGGGCCCAATGAGCAGTTCTTC.

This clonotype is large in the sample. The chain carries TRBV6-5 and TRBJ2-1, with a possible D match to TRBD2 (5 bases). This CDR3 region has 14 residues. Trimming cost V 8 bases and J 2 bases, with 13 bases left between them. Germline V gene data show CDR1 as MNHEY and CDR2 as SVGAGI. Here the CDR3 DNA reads TGTGCCAGCCTCAGCGGAGCACCCTACAATGAGCAGTTCTTC. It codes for CASLSGAPYNEQFF.

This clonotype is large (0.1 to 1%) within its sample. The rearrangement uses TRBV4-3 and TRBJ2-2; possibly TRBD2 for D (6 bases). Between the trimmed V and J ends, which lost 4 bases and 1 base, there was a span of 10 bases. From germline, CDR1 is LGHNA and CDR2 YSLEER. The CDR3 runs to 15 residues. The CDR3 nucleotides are TGCGCCAGCAGCCTCGCGGGACTGAACACCGGGGAGCTGTTTTTT. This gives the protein CASSLAGLNTGELFF.

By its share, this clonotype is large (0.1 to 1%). The chain's CDR3 is CASSQAAYTRESYNEQFF. In DNA, the CDR3 is TGCGCCAGCAGCCAAGCCGCATATACTAGGGAGTCCTACAATGAGCAGTTCTTC. This chain joins TRBV4-3 and TRBJ2-1; D might be TRBD2 (5 bases). V dropped 1 base and J dropped 1 base, with 17 bases sitting between them. This CDR3 contains 18 residues. CDR1 and CDR2 (germline): LGHNA, YSLEER.

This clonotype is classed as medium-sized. CDR3 protein: CASSPGTGILSPLHF. CDR3 nucleotides: TGTGCCAGCAGTCCCGGGACAGGGATCCTTTCACCCCTCCACTTT. The genes are TRBV6-2 or TRBV6-3 and TRBJ1-6; 9 bases align to TRBD1. This CDR3 comprises 15 residues. Germline assignment: CDR1 MNHEY and CDR2 SVGEGT. The J segment lost 9 bases and the V segment lost 5 bases, leaving 8 bases of the junction unmatched.

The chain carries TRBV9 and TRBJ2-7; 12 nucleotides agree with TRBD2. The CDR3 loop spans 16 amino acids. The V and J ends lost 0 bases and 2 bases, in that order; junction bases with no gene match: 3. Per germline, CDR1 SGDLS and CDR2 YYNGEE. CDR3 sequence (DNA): TGTGCCAGCAGCGTAGGGCCTAGCGGGGGGGCCTACGAGCAGTACTTC. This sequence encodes CASSVGPSGGAYEQYF.

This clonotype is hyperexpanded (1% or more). The CDR3 DNA reads TGTGCCAGCAGCCGGACAGGGGGCAGGACCGGGGAGCTGTTTTTT. Translation gives CASSRTGGRTGELFF. This chain links TRBV11-2 with TRBJ2-2, with 11 bases lining up with TRBD1. The V and J ends lost 5 bases and 5 bases, in that order; junction bases with no gene match: 4. The CDR3 has 15 amino acids. Germline CDR1 is SGHAT and CDR2 is FQNNGV.

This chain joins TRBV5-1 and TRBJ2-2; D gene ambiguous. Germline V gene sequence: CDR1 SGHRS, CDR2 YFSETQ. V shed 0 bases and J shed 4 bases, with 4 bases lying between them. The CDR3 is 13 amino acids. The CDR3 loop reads CASSLVSTGELFF. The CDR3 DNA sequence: TGCGCCAGCAGCTTGGTTAGCACCGGGGAGCTGTTTTTT.

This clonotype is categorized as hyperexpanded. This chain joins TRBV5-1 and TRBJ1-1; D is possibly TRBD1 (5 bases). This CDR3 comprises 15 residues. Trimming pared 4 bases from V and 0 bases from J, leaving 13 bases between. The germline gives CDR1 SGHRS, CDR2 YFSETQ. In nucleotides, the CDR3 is TGCGCCAGCAGCCCCGGGGACGGACTGAACACTGAAGCTTTCTTT. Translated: CASSPGDGLNTEAFF.

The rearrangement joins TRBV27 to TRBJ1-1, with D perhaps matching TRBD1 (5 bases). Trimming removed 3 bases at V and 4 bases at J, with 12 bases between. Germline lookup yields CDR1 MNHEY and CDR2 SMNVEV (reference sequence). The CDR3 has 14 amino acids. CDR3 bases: TGTGCCAGCAGTTTTATGGTCGGGGGCACTGAAGCTTTCTTT. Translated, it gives CASSFMVGGTEAFF.

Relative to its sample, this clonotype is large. As DNA, the CDR3 is TGCGCCAGCAGCTTACTCGACGATTCATACGAGCAGTACTTC. It is translated as CASSLLDDSYEQYF. This chain joins TRBV5-1 and TRBJ2-7, with D unclear. Germline values: CDR1 SGHRS, CDR2 YFSETQ. This CDR3 contains 14 residues. Trimming left V 2 bases short and J 4 bases short, with 13 bases between. The full variable domain, with the rest looked up from reference TRBV5-1 and TRBJ2-7, is KAGVTQTPRYLIKTRGQQVTLSCSPISGHRSVSWYQQTPGQGLQFLFEYFSETQRNKGNFPGRFSGRQFSNSRSEMNVSTLELGDSALYLCASSLLDDSYEQYFGPGTRLTVT.

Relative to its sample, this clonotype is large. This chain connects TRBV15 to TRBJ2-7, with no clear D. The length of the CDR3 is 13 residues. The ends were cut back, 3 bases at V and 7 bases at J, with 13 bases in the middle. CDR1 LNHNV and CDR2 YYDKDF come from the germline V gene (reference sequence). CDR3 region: CATSSGQSREQYF. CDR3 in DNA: TGTGCCACCAGCAGCGGGCAGAGTCGGGAGCAGTACTTC. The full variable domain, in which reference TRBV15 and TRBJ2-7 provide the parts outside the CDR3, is DAMVIQNPRYQVTQFGKPVTLSCSQTLNHNVMYWYQQKSSQAPKLLFHYYDKDFNNEADTPDNFQSRRPNTSFCFLDIRSPGLGDTAMYLCATSSGQSREQYFGPGTRLTVT.

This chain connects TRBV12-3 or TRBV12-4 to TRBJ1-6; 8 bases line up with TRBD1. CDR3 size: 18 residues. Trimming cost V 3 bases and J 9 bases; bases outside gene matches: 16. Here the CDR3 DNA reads TGTGCCAGCAGTTTGGGGCAGGGGGCGAAATCAAGAGGTTCACCCCTCCACTTT. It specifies CASSLGQGAKSRGSPLHF.

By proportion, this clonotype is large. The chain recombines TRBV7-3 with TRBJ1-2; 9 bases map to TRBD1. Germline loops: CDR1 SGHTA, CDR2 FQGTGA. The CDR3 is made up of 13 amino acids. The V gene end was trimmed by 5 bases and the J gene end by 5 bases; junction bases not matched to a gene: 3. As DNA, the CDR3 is TGTGCCAGCAGCCCGGGACAGGGATATGGCTACACCTTC. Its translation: CASSPGQGYGYTF.

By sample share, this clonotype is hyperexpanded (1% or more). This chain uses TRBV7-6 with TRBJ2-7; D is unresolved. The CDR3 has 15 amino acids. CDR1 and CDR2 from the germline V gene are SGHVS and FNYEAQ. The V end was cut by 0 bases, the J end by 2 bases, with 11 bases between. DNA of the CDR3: TGTGCCAGCAGCTTAGCGTCGGCCGCGCCCTACGAGCAGTACTTC. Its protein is CASSLASAAPYEQYF.